The next 17 T cell receptor beta chains were all read from a single sample in a study of post-analysis software for immune sequencing data. General study results and limits: Compared with controls, patients had more of 4 to 6 TRBV segments, including TRBV5-6, TRBV5-1 and TRBV20-1.

These TCRs' antigens remain unknown. Incorporated into the TCR beta cDNA libraries were unique molecular identifiers, which served to reduce PCR and sequencing biases. MiXCR was run by TCRdb on the PCR reads, yielding one entry per CDR3 protein. The sample contains 600,000 to 750,000 distinct CDR3 sequences, 55% to 60% of which appear only once. The sample consisted of blood. These TCRs come from a girl aged 2-15 years with multiple sclerosis.

This chain joins TRBV5-1 and TRBJ2-3, with 9 bases fitting TRBD2. With V trimmed by 3 bases and J by 3 bases, 14 bases remained unmatched. The CDR3 has 18 residues. Germline loops: CDR1 SGHRS, CDR2 YFSETQ. DNA for the CDR3: TGCGCCAGCAGCTCCGGAGGGGGAAGCGGGGGGTCTACAGATACGCAGTATTTT. It yields the protein CASSSGGGSGGSTDTQYF.

This clonotype was observed a handful of times. The gene calls are TRBV20-1 and TRBJ1-1; TRBD1 aligns across 7 bases. CDR3 size: 13 residues. V lost 3 bases, J lost 7 bases, and 8 bases stayed unmatched. Germline CDR1 DFQATT, CDR2 SNEGSKA (reference sequence). The CDR3 here is CSASFGDRDEAFF. The CDR3 DNA reads as TGCAGTGCTAGTTTTGGTGACAGGGATGAAGCTTTCTTT.

This clonotype was recorded a few times. V gene TRBV7-2 combines with J gene TRBJ2-3; D may be TRBD1 (6 bases). The CDR3 length is 15 residues. Between the trimmed V and J ends, which lost 2 bases and 2 bases, there was a span of 11 bases. Germline lookup yields CDR1 SGHTA and CDR2 FQGNSA. This CDR3 reads CASSLSRTDTDTQYF. For the CDR3, the DNA is TGTGCCAGCAGCTTATCCCGGACAGACACAGATACGCAGTATTTT.

The chain employs TRBV20-1 and TRBJ2-5; 11 bases are shared with TRBD2. This CDR3 comprises 14 residues. Trimming cost V 6 bases and J 4 bases; bases outside gene matches: 7. The germline V gene encodes CDR1 DFQATT and CDR2 SNEGSKA (reference sequence). CDR3 region: CSALAGGRGETQYF. The CDR3 DNA reads TGCAGTGCGCTAGCGGGGGGCCGGGGAGAGACCCAGTACTTC.

The chain recombines TRBV6-5 with TRBJ2-5, with D maybe TRBD1 (5 bases). This CDR3 spans 17 amino acids. Per the germline V gene, CDR1 is MNHEY and CDR2 is SVGAGI. V was trimmed by 0 bases and J by 11 bases, leaving 25 bases between them. The CDR3 loop is CASSYSIWTPTYNEQYF. The CDR3 DNA reads as TGTGCCAGCAGTTACTCGATTTGGACACCAACCTACAATGAGCAGTACTTC.

V usage is TRBV14 and J usage is TRBJ2-7; D gene unclear. CDR1 is SGHDN and CDR2 is FVKESK in the germline V gene. CDR3 length: 12 residues. V was shortened by 4 bases and J by 6 bases, with 10 bases between the two germline ends. The CDR3, as DNA: TGTGCCAGCAGCCCCGATGTCGCCGAGCAGTACTTC. It yields the protein CASSPDVAEQYF.

This sequence joins TRBV7-2 and TRBJ1-5; D is perhaps TRBD1 (5 bases). The CDR3 totals 14 residues. Germline V lookup: CDR1 SGHTA, CDR2 FQGNSA. The V end lost 5 bases, the J end lost 6 bases, and 14 bases lay between the germline ends. DNA for the CDR3: TGTGCCAGCAGCCAGACGGGGAGGGGTCAGCCCCAGCATTTT. Translating gives CASSQTGRGQPQHF.

The rearrangement links TRBV29-1 to TRBJ2-5, with a possible D match to TRBD1 (6 bases). The CDR3 runs 13 residues. CDR1 is SQVTM and CDR2 is ANQGSEA in the germline V gene. The ends were cut back, 4 bases at V and 5 bases at J, with 14 bases in the middle. CDR3 residues: CSVAQGLDETQYF. Here the CDR3 DNA reads TGCAGCGTTGCCCAGGGGCTAGACGAGACCCAGTACTTC.

Many counts were recorded for this clonotype. At one end the junction does not follow the germline gene, possibly because of a read error. This chain joins TRBV5-1 and TRBJ2-1; D uncertain. The CDR3 runs 11 residues. Germline-derived CDR1 and CDR2 are SGHRS and YFSETQ. The CDR3 nucleotides read TGTGCCAGCAGCACCTACAATGAGCAGTTCTTC. Translated: CASSTYNEQFF.

In this sample, this clonotype turned up a few times. This chain uses TRBV6-6 with TRBJ2-1; 7 bases fit TRBD2. CDR1 is MNHNY and CDR2 is SVGAGI in the germline V gene (reference sequence). The J segment lost 7 bases and the V segment lost 6 bases, leaving 3 bases of the junction unmatched. This CDR3 spans 12 amino acids. CDR3 sequence (DNA): TGTGCCAGCAGGCCTAGCGGTAATGAGCAGTTCTTC. It yields the protein CASRPSGNEQFF.

The V call is TRBV5-1, the J call TRBJ2-1; TRBD2 matches at 9 bases. In germline, CDR1 is SGHRS, CDR2 YFSETQ. The CDR3 consists of 16 residues. V was clipped by 4 bases and J by 9 bases; unmatched bases: 14. The CDR3 region has the DNA TGCGCCAGCAGCCCGTCAAAGGCGGGGGGGCTCAGTGAGCAGTTCTTC. Amino acid sequence: CASSPSKAGGLSEQFF.

The chain recombines TRBV20-1 with TRBJ1-2; TRBD1 is a possible D gene (5 bases). V was shortened by 5 bases and J by 8 bases, with 15 bases between the two germline ends. This CDR3 is 12 amino acids long. Germline V CDR1 and CDR2: DFQATT, SNEGSKA (reference sequence). CDR3 DNA sequence: TGCAGTGCTCATCGGACATCCCCGGGCTACACCTTC. This gives the protein CSAHRTSPGYTF.

V and J are TRBV5-1 and TRBJ2-4; D remains ambiguous. CDR1 is SGHRS, CDR2 YFSETQ, per germline. The length of the CDR3 is 14 residues. With 4 bases removed from V and 6 bases from J, the gap between germline ends came to 14 bases. This chain's CDR3 is CASSEGPHLNIQYF. CDR3 DNA sequence: TGCGCCAGCAGCGAAGGACCGCATCTAAACATTCAGTACTTC. The whole variable domain, filled in from reference TRBV5-1 and TRBJ2-4, reads KAGVTQTPRYLIKTRGQQVTLSCSPISGHRSVSWYQQTPGQGLQFLFEYFSETQRNKGNFPGRFSGRQFSNSRSEMNVSTLELGDSALYLCASSEGPHLNIQYFGAGTRLSVL.

Points on this clonotype: One end of the junction is discordant with germline, which a read error may explain. CDR3: CSARTGTNEKRFF. CDR3 DNA sequence: TGCAGTGCACGGACAGGGACTAATGAAAAACGGTTTTTT. This rearrangement joins TRBV20-1 to TRBJ1-4; 8 nucleotides match TRBD1. The germline V gene has CDR1 DFQATT and CDR2 SNEGSKA (reference sequence). The CDR3 totals 13 residues.

The chain combines TRBV20-1 with TRBJ2-5; 8 positions match TRBD2. Germline V lookup: CDR1 DFQATT, CDR2 SNEGSKA (reference sequence). V gave up 3 bases and J gave up 4 bases; unmatched junction bases: 13. This CDR3 is built from 16 residues. CDR3 coding DNA: TGCAGTGCTAGGCCCGTCGGAGGCGGGGGGCCAGAGACCCAGTACTTC. Its protein product is CSARPVGGGGPETQYF.

The chain employs TRBV12-3 or TRBV12-4 and TRBJ2-3; D gene uncertain. This CDR3 is 13 amino acids long. Trimming took off 6 bases at V and 6 bases at J, with 13 bases between the two ends. CDR3 DNA sequence: TGTGCCAGCAGGATCCCCGACGGGGATACGCAGTATTTT. This encodes CASRIPDGDTQYF.

The genes are TRBV4-1 and TRBJ1-6; 8 positions match TRBD1. CDR3 length equals 16 residues. The V gene end was trimmed by 3 bases and the J gene end by 7 bases; junction bases not matched to a gene: 8. Germline lookup yields CDR1 MGHRA and CDR2 YSYEKL. CDR3 residues: CASSHWLGQANSPLHF. The DNA for the CDR3 is TGCGCCAGCAGCCATTGGCTGGGACAGGCCAATTCACCCCTCCACTTT.